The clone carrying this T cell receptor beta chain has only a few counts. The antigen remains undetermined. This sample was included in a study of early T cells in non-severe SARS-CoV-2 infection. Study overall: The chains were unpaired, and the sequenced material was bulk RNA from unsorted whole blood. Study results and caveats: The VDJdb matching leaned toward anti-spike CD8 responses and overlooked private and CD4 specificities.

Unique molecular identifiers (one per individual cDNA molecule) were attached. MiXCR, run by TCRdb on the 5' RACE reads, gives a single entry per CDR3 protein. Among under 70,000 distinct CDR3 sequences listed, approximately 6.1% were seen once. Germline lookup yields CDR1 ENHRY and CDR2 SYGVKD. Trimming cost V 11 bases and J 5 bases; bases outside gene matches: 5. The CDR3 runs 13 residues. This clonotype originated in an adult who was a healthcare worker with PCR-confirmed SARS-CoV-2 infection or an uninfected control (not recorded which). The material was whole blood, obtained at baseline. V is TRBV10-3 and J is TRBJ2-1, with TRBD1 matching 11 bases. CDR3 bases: TGTGCCGCCTGGACAGGGGGCCACAATGAGCAGTTCTTC. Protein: CAAWTGGHNEQFF.